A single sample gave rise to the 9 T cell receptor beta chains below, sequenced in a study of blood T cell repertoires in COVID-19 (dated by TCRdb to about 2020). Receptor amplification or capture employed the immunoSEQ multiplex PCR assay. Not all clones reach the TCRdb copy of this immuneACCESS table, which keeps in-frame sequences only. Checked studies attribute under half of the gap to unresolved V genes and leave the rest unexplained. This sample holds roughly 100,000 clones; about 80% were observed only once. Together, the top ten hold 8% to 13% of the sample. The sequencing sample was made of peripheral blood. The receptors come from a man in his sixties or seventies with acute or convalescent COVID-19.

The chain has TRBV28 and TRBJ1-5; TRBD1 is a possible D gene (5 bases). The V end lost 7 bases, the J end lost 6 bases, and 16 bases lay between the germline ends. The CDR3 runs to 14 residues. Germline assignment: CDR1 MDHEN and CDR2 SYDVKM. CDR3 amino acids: CASITGLGSQPQHF. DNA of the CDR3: TGTGCCAGCATTACGGGACTTGGGAGTCAGCCCCAGCATTTT.

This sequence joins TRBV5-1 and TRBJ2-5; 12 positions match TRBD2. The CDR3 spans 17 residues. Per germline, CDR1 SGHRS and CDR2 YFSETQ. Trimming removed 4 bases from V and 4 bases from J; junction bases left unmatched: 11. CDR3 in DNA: TGCGCCAGCAGCAGGGGGGCGACTAGCGGGAGCCTAGAGACCCAGTACTTC. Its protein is CASSRGATSGSLETQYF.

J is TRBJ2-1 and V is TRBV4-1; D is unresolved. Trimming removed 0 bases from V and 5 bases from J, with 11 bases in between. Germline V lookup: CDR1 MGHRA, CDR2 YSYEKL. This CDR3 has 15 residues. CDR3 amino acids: CASSQDSWLDNEQFF. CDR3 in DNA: TGCGCCAGCAGCCAAGATTCGTGGCTAGACAATGAGCAGTTCTTC.

CDR3 in DNA: TGTGCCAGCAGCCCCTACGGAGGGGAAACGCAGTATTTT. Residues: CASSPYGGETQYF. The chain combines TRBV7-3 with TRBJ2-3; D might be TRBD2 (6 bases). V was shortened by 5 bases and J by 9 bases, with 15 bases between the two germline ends. Per germline, CDR1 SGHTA and CDR2 FQGTGA. The CDR3 runs 13 residues.

The CDR3 nucleotides read TGTGCCAGCAGCTTTGTATCTGGGACTAGGAGTGCCAATGAGCAGTTCTTC. This sequence encodes CASSFVSGTRSANEQFF. The rearrangement links TRBV11-2 to TRBJ2-1; 8 nucleotides align to TRBD2. J lost 6 bases, V lost 3 bases, and 13 bases had no gene match. Germline V lookup: CDR1 SGHAT, CDR2 FQNNGV. The CDR3 is 17 amino acids.

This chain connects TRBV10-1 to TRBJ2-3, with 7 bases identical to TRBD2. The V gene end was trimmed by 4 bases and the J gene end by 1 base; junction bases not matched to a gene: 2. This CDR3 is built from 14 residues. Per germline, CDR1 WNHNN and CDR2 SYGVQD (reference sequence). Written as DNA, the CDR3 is TGCGCCAGCAGTGGGGCGGGGGGCACAGATACGCAGTATTTT. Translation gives CASSGAGGTDTQYF.

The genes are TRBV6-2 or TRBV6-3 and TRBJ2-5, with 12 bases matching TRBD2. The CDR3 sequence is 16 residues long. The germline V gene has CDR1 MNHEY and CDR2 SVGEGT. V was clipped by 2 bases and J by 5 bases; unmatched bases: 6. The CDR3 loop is CASSYLAGGQEETQYF. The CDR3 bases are TGTGCCAGCAGTTACCTAGCGGGAGGGCAGGAGGAGACCCAGTACTTC.

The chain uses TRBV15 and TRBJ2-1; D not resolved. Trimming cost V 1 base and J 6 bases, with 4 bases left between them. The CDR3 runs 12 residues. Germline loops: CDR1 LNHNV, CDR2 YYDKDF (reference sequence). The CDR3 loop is CATSRAFNEQFF. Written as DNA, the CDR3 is TGTGCCACCAGCAGAGCGTTCAATGAGCAGTTCTTC.

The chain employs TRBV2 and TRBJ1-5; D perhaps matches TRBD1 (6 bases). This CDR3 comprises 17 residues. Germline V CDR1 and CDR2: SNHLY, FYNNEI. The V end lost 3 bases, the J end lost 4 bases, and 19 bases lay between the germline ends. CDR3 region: CASSDRGALTGNQPQHF. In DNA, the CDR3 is TGTGCCAGCAGTGATCGGGGGGCCCTGACGGGGAATCAGCCCCAGCATTTT.